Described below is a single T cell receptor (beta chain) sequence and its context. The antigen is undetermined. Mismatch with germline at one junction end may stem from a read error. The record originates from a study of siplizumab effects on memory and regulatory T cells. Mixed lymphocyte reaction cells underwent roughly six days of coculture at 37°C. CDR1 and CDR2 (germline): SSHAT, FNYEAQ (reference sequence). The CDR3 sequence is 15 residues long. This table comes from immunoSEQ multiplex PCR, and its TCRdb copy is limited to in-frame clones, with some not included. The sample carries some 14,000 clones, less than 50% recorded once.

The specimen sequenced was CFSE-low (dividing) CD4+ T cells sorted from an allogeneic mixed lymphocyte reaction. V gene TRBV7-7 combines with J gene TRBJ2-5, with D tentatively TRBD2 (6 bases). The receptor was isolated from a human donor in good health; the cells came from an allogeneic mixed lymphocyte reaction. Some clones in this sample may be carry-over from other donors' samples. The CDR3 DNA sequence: TGTGCTAGCAGCTTTAGCCCGGGAGAGGGGGAGACCCAGTACTTC. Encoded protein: CASSFSPGEGETQYF.